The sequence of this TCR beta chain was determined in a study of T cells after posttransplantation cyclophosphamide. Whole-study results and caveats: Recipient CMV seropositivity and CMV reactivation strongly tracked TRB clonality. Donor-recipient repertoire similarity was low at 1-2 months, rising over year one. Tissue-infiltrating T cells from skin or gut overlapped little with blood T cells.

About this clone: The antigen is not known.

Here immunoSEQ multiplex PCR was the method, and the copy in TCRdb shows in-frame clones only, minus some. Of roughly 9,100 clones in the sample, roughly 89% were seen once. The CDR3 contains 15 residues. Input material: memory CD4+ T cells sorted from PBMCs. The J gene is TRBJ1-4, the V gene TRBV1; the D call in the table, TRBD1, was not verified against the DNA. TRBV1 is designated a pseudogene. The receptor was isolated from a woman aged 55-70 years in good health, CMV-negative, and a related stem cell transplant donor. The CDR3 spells CTSSHPRTGVGKLFF. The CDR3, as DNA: TGCACCAGCAGCCATCCCCGGACAGGGGTCGGAAAACTGTTTTTT.